This record looks at one TCR beta chain sequence and its context. This table comes from immunoSEQ multiplex PCR, and its TCRdb copy is limited to in-frame clones, with some not included. The repertoire consists of 50,000 to 60,000 clones, with about 90% occurring once and the leading ten covering about 0.8%. This entry belongs to a study of T cell changes during pregnancy in multiple sclerosis. The germline CDR1 and CDR2 sequences are SGHRS and YFSETQ. CDR3 length: 14 amino acids. V was shortened by 0 bases and J by 1 base, with 4 bases between the two germline ends. This clonotype originated in a female donor with multiple sclerosis, enrolled in a pregnancy study. Sequenced material: CD4+ T cells from peripheral blood mononuclear cells, taken in the first trimester of pregnancy. The chain combines TRBV5-1 with TRBJ2-2, with no clear D. The CDR3: CASSLVGNTGELFF. The CDR3, as DNA: TGCGCCAGCAGCTTGGTCGGGAACACCGGGGAGCTGTTTTTT. The variable domain in full, with the rest retrieved from reference TRBV5-1 and TRBJ2-2, is KAGVTQTPRYLIKTRGQQVTLSCSPISGHRSVSWYQQTPGQGLQFLFEYFSETQRNKGNFPGRFSGRQFSNSRSEMNVSTLELGDSALYLCASSLVGNTGELFFGEGSRLTVL.